A selection of T cell receptor beta chains follows, all from one sample in a study of technical replicates of blood from a handful of donors. Using immunoSEQ multiplex PCR, the repertoire was profiled, and TCRdb retains in-frame clones only, with some absent. This sample has 50,000 to 75,000 clones, with about 94% found just once. The specimen sequenced was PBMCs. The receptors derive from a human donor in good health. Some clones in this sample may be carry-over from other donors' samples. Each CDR3 is given with its conserved first and last residue. D genes are given only for firm matches. Clone size is shown for a subset of rows, as once, few, many or a class of expanded clone.

J gene: TRBJ1-4; D gene: TRBD1; V gene: TRBV4-1; clone size: .; CDR3 DNA: TGCGCCAGCAGCCAGGGGGACAGGGGGCGCGAGGAAAAACTGTTTTTT; CDR3 protein: CASSQGDRGREEKLFF
J gene: TRBJ2-1; D gene: .; V gene: TRBV4-3; clone size: few; CDR3 DNA: TGCGCCAGCAGCCAAGAAACGGACTCCTTCTACAATGAGCAGTTCTTC; CDR3 protein: CASSQETDSFYNEQFF
J gene: TRBJ1-2; D gene: .; V gene: TRBV19; clone size: once; CDR3 DNA: TGTGCCAGTAGTATAGATCTGGGCAGCCCTTATGGCTACACCTTC; CDR3 protein: CASSIDLGSPYGYTF
J gene: TRBJ2-7; D gene: TRBD2; V gene: TRBV23-1; clone size: once; CDR3 DNA: TGCGCCAGCAGTCGCCCGTTGACTAGCGGGGGGCCCGACGAGCAGTACTTC; CDR3 protein: CASSRPLTSGGPDEQYF
J gene: TRBJ1-1; D gene: TRBD1; V gene: TRBV30; clone size: .; CDR3 DNA: TGTGCCTGGTGCCGACAGGGATATCTTACGAACACTGAAGCTTTCTTT; CDR3 protein: CAWCRQGYLTNTEAFF
J gene: TRBJ1-2; D gene: .; V gene: TRBV2; clone size: .; CDR3 DNA: TGTGCCAGCAGTGAGAGGCAGTCGGGAGGCTACACCTTC; CDR3 protein: CASSERQSGGYTF
J gene: TRBJ2-1; D gene: TRBD1; V gene: TRBV5-1; clone size: few; CDR3 DNA: TGCGCCAGCAGCTCGGACAGGGGCGGACCCAATGAGCAGTTCTTC; CDR3 protein: CASSSDRGGPNEQFF
J gene: TRBJ1-5; D gene: .; V gene: TRBV19; clone size: .; CDR3 DNA: TGTGCCAGTAGTATATTACCAGGGGGCAATCAGCCCCAGCATTTT; CDR3 protein: CASSILPGGNQPQHF
J gene: TRBJ2-1; D gene: .; V gene: TRBV29-1; clone size: once; CDR3 DNA: TGCAGCGTTGACGGGACATTCTACAATGAGCAGTTCTTC; CDR3 protein: CSVDGTFYNEQFF
J gene: TRBJ2-5; D gene: .; V gene: TRBV9; clone size: .; CDR3 DNA: TGTGCCAGCAGTCACAAAGTGGAGCCCCAAGAGACCCAGTACTTC; CDR3 protein: CASSHKVEPQETQYF
J gene: TRBJ2-1; D gene: TRBD1; V gene: TRBV29-1; clone size: .; CDR3 DNA: TGCAGCGCCTCGGTGACAGGGGGCATGCCCCAGTTCTTC; CDR3 protein: CSASVTGGMPQFF
J gene: TRBJ1-1; D gene: TRBD1; V gene: TRBV5-1; clone size: .; CDR3 DNA: TGCGCCAGCAGCTCTACAGGGGAACCGAACACTGAAGCTTTCTTT; CDR3 protein: CASSSTGEPNTEAFF
J gene: TRBJ1-1; D gene: .; V gene: TRBV4-3; clone size: .; CDR3 DNA: TGCGCCAGCAGCCAAGGAGTAGTCACTGAAGCTTTCTTT; CDR3 protein: CASSQGVVTEAFF
J gene: TRBJ2-1; D gene: .; V gene: TRBV7-2; clone size: .; CDR3 DNA: TGTGCCAGCAGCTTAGAACAGATTGAGCAGTTCTTC; CDR3 protein: CASSLEQIEQFF
J gene: TRBJ1-1; D gene: TRBD1; V gene: TRBV5-1; clone size: once; CDR3 DNA: TGCGCCAGCTCACGGACAGGGGAGAACACTGAAGCTTTCTTT; CDR3 protein: CASSRTGENTEAFF
J gene: TRBJ1-2; D gene: TRBD1; V gene: TRBV4-3; clone size: once; CDR3 DNA: TGCGCCAGCAGCCCCACAGGGGGAAGGCGCGGTGGCTACACCTTC; CDR3 protein: CASSPTGGRRGGYTF
J gene: TRBJ1-2; D gene: .; V gene: TRBV2; clone size: .; CDR3 DNA: TGTGCCACCCGACTGAGCTATGGCTACACCTTC; CDR3 protein: CATRLSYGYTF
J gene: TRBJ1-1; D gene: .; V gene: TRBV6-6; clone size: .; CDR3 DNA: TGTGCCAGCAGTTACTCAGGGGTCACTGAAGCTTTCTTT; CDR3 protein: CASSYSGVTEAFF
J gene: TRBJ2-3; D gene: TRBD2; V gene: TRBV7-2; clone size: .; CDR3 DNA: TGTGCCAGCAGCTCCTCCCTAGCGGGGGCTAGCACAGATACGCAGTATTTT; CDR3 protein: CASSSSLAGASTDTQYF
J gene: TRBJ2-5; D gene: .; V gene: TRBV6-1; clone size: .; CDR3 DNA: TGTGCCAGCTTAAGGGGGGGCATTGAGACCCAGTACTTC; CDR3 protein: CASLRGGIETQYF
J gene: TRBJ1-1; D gene: .; V gene: TRBV2; clone size: .; CDR3 DNA: TGTGCCAGCGCCAAAAGCGAGGGGAACACTGAAGCTTTCTTT; CDR3 protein: CASAKSEGNTEAFF
J gene: TRBJ2-1; D gene: .; V gene: TRBV4-2; clone size: .; CDR3 DNA: TGTGCCAGCAGCCAAGGTCCCCTCAGCTCCTACAATGAGCAGTTCTTC; CDR3 protein: CASSQGPLSSYNEQFF
J gene: TRBJ2-1; D gene: .; V gene: TRBV6-6; clone size: .; CDR3 DNA: TGTGCCAGCAGTTACGAGGCGGGCTCCTACAATGAGCAGTTCTTC; CDR3 protein: CASSYEAGSYNEQFF
J gene: TRBJ1-1; D gene: TRBD1; V gene: TRBV4-3; clone size: .; CDR3 DNA: TGCGCCAGCAGCCAAACAACCTTGGGACAGAAAAACACTGAAGCTTTCTTT; CDR3 protein: CASSQTTLGQKNTEAFF
J gene: TRBJ1-5; D gene: .; V gene: TRBV2; clone size: .; CDR3 DNA: TGTGCCAGCAGTGACCGGGATAGCAATCAGCCCCAGCATTTT; CDR3 protein: CASSDRDSNQPQHF
J gene: TRBJ1-1; D gene: .; V gene: TRBV15; clone size: .; CDR3 DNA: TGTGCCACCAGCAAACGGGACACGAACACTGAAGCTTTCTTT; CDR3 protein: CATSKRDTNTEAFF
J gene: TRBJ1-1; D gene: .; V gene: TRBV5-4; clone size: .; CDR3 DNA: TGTGCCAGCAGCCGGGATCTGAACACTGAAGCTTTCTTT; CDR3 protein: CASSRDLNTEAFF
J gene: TRBJ2-3; D gene: TRBD2; V gene: TRBV4-1; clone size: .; CDR3 DNA: TGCGCCAGCAGCCAAGATCTAGCGGGAGGGCGGAATGCAGATACGCAGTATTTT; CDR3 protein: CASSQDLAGGRNADTQYF
J gene: TRBJ2-2; D gene: .; V gene: TRBV5-4; clone size: .; CDR3 DNA: TGTGCCAGCAGCTTTCGCGACACCACCGGGGAGCTGTTTTTT; CDR3 protein: CASSFRDTTGELFF
J gene: TRBJ2-7; D gene: .; V gene: TRBV9; clone size: .; CDR3 DNA: TGTGCCAGCAGCTCGGGGCAGGGGCGGTACGAGCAGTACTTC; CDR3 protein: CASSSGQGRYEQYF
J gene: TRBJ1-5; D gene: .; V gene: TRBV4-3; clone size: once; CDR3 DNA: TGCGCCAGCAGCCAATCTTTGAACAGGGATCAGCCCCAGCATTTT; CDR3 protein: CASSQSLNRDQPQHF